One sample yielded the 21 T cell receptor beta chains listed below, sequenced in a study of human T cells and chemical hapten exposure. Using its own MiXCR run on the RACE reads, TCRdb lists one record per CDR3 protein. Among under 90,000 distinct CDR3 sequences listed, roughly 9.1% were seen once. Time point of the sample: pre-sensitization, week 0. The treatment is: therapeutic diphenylcyclopropenone sensitization with weekly scalp DPC. The sequencing here drew on whole blood, taken in connection with sensitization to the hapten diphenylcyclopropenone (DPC). The receptor source for this set is a woman aged 40 to 55 with alopecia areata. Some clones in this sample may be carry-over from other donors' samples.

This clonotype occurred many times. The chain links TRBV18 to TRBJ1-5; D is unresolved. The CDR3 consists of 14 residues. Per germline, CDR1 KGHSH and CDR2 LQKENI. The V gene lost 2 bases and the J gene lost 4 bases, with 9 bases spanning the gap. The chain's CDR3 is CASSPETANQPQHF. In nucleotides, the CDR3 is TGTGCCAGCTCACCAGAAACAGCAAATCAGCCCCAGCATTTT.

In its sample, this clonotype was seen a few times. The chain couples TRBV7-2 to TRBJ2-3; a possible D gene is TRBD2 (6 bases). Per the germline V gene, CDR1 is SGHTA and CDR2 is FQGNSA. This CDR3 region has 15 residues. The germline V and J ends were trimmed by 3 bases and 1 base, with 11 bases remaining between them. CDR3 amino acids: CASSFRLVGTDTQYF. DNA of the CDR3: TGTGCCAGCAGCTTCCGACTAGTGGGCACAGATACGCAGTATTTT.

This clonotype appeared many times. This chain connects TRBV29-1 to TRBJ2-7; D tentatively reads TRBD1 or TRBD2 (5 bases each). There are 11 residues in the CDR3. Trimming took 4 bases from V and 6 from J, leaving 10 bases between them. Germline values: CDR1 SQVTM, CDR2 ANQGSEA. In nucleotides, the CDR3 is TGCAGCGTTGTGGAAGGGACCGAGCAGTACTTC. Amino acids: CSVVEGTEQYF.

This clonotype was seen ten or more times. This chain uses TRBV5-1 with TRBJ2-1; D is unresolved. V lost 4 bases and J lost 7, with 21 bases in between. The CDR3 consists of 16 residues. Germline-derived CDR1 and CDR2 are SGHRS and YFSETQ. The CDR3 is CASSPIVTGPGNEQFF. In DNA, the CDR3 is TGCGCCAGCAGCCCAATTGTGACCGGGCCCGGGAATGAGCAGTTCTTC.

The sample holds many counts of this clonotype. V is TRBV7-2 and J is TRBJ2-3, with TRBD2 matching over 14 bases. V lost 4 bases, J lost 10 bases, and 10 bases stayed unmatched. Germline assignment: CDR1 SGHTA and CDR2 FQGNSA. The CDR3 covers 16 residues. CDR3 in amino acids: CASSWSVTSGGASQYF. CDR3 DNA sequence: TGTGCCAGCAGCTGGAGCGTGACTAGCGGGGGGGCTTCGCAGTATTTT.

This clonotype was found many times. The chain links TRBV6-2 or TRBV6-3 to TRBJ1-1, with D unclear. The CDR3 consists of 15 residues. The V end was cut by 3 bases, the J end by 4 bases, with 15 bases between. Germline CDR1 is MNHEY and CDR2 is SVGEGT. CDR3 in DNA: TGTGCCAGCAGTTATACCCCGGACTCGATCACTGAAGCTTTCTTT. It translates to CASSYTPDSITEAFF.

This clonotype was counted only a few times. The chain is built from TRBV9 and TRBJ2-4; the D is unclear. This CDR3 has 14 amino acids. With 4 bases removed from V and 0 bases from J, the gap between germline ends came to 8 bases. The germline CDR1 and CDR2 sequences are SGDLS and YYNGEE. Here the CDR3 reads CASSSGLAKNIQYF. DNA for the CDR3: TGTGCCAGCAGCTCCGGGTTAGCCAAAAACATTCAGTACTTC. Together with reference TRBV9 and TRBJ2-4, the CDR3 gives the full variable domain: DSGVTQTPKHLITATGQRVTLRCSPRSGDLSVYWYQQSLDQGLQFLIQYYNGEERAKGNILERFSAQQFPDLHSELNLSSLELGDSALYFCASSSGLAKNIQYFGAGTRLSVL.

To note about this clonotype: A read error is possible here, since a much larger clone lies one base away. The V call is TRBV7-9, the J call TRBJ2-1; D is undetermined. CDR3 length: 13 amino acids. Germline assignment: CDR1 SEHNR and CDR2 FQNEAQ (reference sequence). V was cut by 2 bases and J by 8 bases, with 10 bases left in between. DNA of the CDR3: TGTGCCAGCAGCTTATCGGTGGGCCATGAGCAGTTCTTC. It codes for CASSLSVGHEQFF.

This clonotype was detected many times. The V gene is TRBV7-2, the J gene TRBJ2-3; D tentatively reads TRBD1 or TRBD2 (5 bases each). V gave up 2 bases and J gave up 2 bases, with 11 bases separating them. The germline CDR1 and CDR2 sequences are SGHTA and FQGNSA. The CDR3 sequence is 15 residues long. The CDR3 DNA follows: TGTGCCAGCAGCTTAATTTCGGGGCCCACAGATACGCAGTATTTT. Its protein product is CASSLISGPTDTQYF.

This clonotype was seen at least ten times. This chain connects TRBV5-4 to TRBJ1-2; a weak D match, TRBD1 (5 bases). V was pared by 4 bases and J by 8 bases, with 18 bases between. The CDR3 runs to 14 residues. Germline loops: CDR1 SGHNT, CDR2 YYREEE (reference sequence). The CDR3 nucleotides read TGTGCCAGCAGCGGGGACGGAAAGTTGATGGGCTACACCTTC. Translated: CASSGDGKLMGYTF. The full variable domain, with the rest looked up from reference TRBV5-4 and TRBJ1-2, is ETGVTQSPTHLIKTRGQQVTLRCSSQSGHNTVSWYQQALGQGPQFIFQYYREEENGRGNFPPRFSGLQFPNYSSELNVNALELDDSALYLCASSGDGKLMGYTFGSGTRLTVV.

The rearrangement links TRBV7-8 to TRBJ2-7; no reliable D call. Looked up from germline, CDR1 is SGHVS and CDR2 is FQNEAQ. Trimming pared 0 bases from V and 0 bases from J, leaving 9 bases between. The CDR3 loop spans 15 amino acids. The CDR3 coding sequence is TGTGCCAGCAGCTTAGCGGAAAAGCTCTCCTACGAGCAGTACTTC. This translates into CASSLAEKLSYEQYF.

The chain joins TRBV6-2 or TRBV6-3 to TRBJ2-7; 8 bases are a match to TRBD2. CDR1 is MNHEY and CDR2 is SVGEGT in the germline V gene. The length of the CDR3 is 17 residues. V lost 0 bases to trimming and J lost 3 bases; unmatched junction nucleotides: 10. CDR3 protein: CASSYSAATSANYEQYF. The CDR3 DNA sequence: TGTGCCAGCAGTTACTCGGCGGCGACTAGCGCGAACTACGAGCAGTACTTC.

This clonotype came up a few times. The chain recombines TRBV7-9 with TRBJ1-4, with TRBD1 matching over 8 bases. This CDR3 is 16 amino acids long. V was clipped by 1 base and J by 4 bases; unmatched bases: 5. CDR1 and CDR2 (germline): SEHNR, FQNEAQ (reference sequence). The CDR3 reads CASSLGGQAFNEKLFF. The CDR3 DNA sequence: TGTGCCAGCAGCTTAGGGGGACAGGCCTTTAATGAAAAACTGTTTTTT.

This clonotype was seen ten or more times. CDR3 sequence: CASSKGGIYGYTF. The CDR3 bases are TGTGCCAGCAGCAAAGGGGGCATTTATGGCTACACCTTC. This rearrangement joins TRBV7-9 to TRBJ1-2; TRBD1 agrees at 7 bases. CDR1 and CDR2 from the germline V gene are SEHNR and FQNEAQ (reference sequence). Losses at the gene ends were 5 bases for V and 5 bases for J; bases not matched to a gene: 5. This CDR3 is built from 13 residues.

The table lists this clonotype with a few counts. The genes are TRBV5-6 and TRBJ2-1; D is unclear. Trimming removed 0 bases at V and 10 bases at J, with 11 bases between. CDR3 length: 13 amino acids. Germline CDR1 reads SGHDT; CDR2 reads YYEEEE. In DNA form, the CDR3 reads TGTGCCAGCAGCTTGGTACTCCGCGGAGAGCAGTTCTTC. This codes for CASSLVLRGEQFF.

The chain employs TRBV4-3 and TRBJ1-4, with a tentative D call TRBD1 (6 bases). Germline V gives CDR1 LGHNA, CDR2 YSLEER. Trimming pared 8 bases from V and 4 bases from J, leaving 14 bases between. The CDR3 is made up of 14 amino acids. CDR3: CASAEDRINEKLFF. The CDR3 DNA reads as TGCGCCAGCGCGGAAGACAGGATTAATGAAAAACTGTTTTTT.

This clonotype was found many times. This chain uses TRBV4-3 with TRBJ1-3; D is ambiguous. Per the germline V gene, CDR1 is LGHNA and CDR2 is YSLEER. V lost 1 base and J 3 bases, leaving 7 bases between the germline ends. The CDR3 covers 14 residues. CDR3 in DNA: TGCGCCAGCAGCCAAGGAGGGTATGGAAACACCATATATTTT. Amino acid sequence: CASSQGGYGNTIYF.

This clonotype occurred many times. The genes are TRBV27 and TRBJ1-1; D uncertain. Trimming stripped 4 bases from V and 2 bases from J, with 14 bases between. The CDR3 is made up of 15 amino acids. From germline, CDR1 is MNHEY and CDR2 SMNVEV (reference sequence). The CDR3 nucleotides are TGTGCCAGCAGTTCGTTAACCGGGAGAAACACTGAAGCTTTCTTT. Translated, it gives CASSSLTGRNTEAFF.

This clonotype showed up many times. The CDR3 loop is CASSPQGRTDTQYF. The CDR3 nucleotides are TGTGCCAGCAGTCCTCAGGGGAGAACAGATACGCAGTATTTT. The chain couples TRBV6-2 or TRBV6-3 to TRBJ2-3, with D possibly being TRBD1 (6 bases). The CDR3 extends over 14 amino acids. Trimming took off 5 bases at V and 3 bases at J, with 12 bases between the two ends. Germline V gene data show CDR1 as MNHEY and CDR2 as SVGEGT.

This clonotype was counted a few times. The chain recombines TRBV7-9 with TRBJ2-1; 13 nucleotides align to TRBD2. Germline V gene lookup returns CDR1 SEHNR and CDR2 FQNEAQ (reference sequence). The V gene end was trimmed by 5 bases and the J gene end by 7 bases; junction bases not matched to a gene: 11. The CDR3 sequence is 17 residues long. For the CDR3, the DNA is TGTGCCAGCAGCCTGGGGAGGGGACTAGCGGGGCCAAATGAGCAGTTCTTC. Translating gives CASSLGRGLAGPNEQFF.

This clonotype has at least ten counts. This chain uses TRBV12-3 or TRBV12-4 with TRBJ1-3, with D maybe TRBD1 (6 bases). CDR3 length equals 15 residues. V lost 6 bases and J lost 0, with 12 bases in between. The CDR3 nucleotides read TGTGCCAGCAGAATAGGACAGATCTCTGGAAACACCATATATTTT. Its translation is CASRIGQISGNTIYF.